The 30 T cell receptor beta chains in this list originate from one sample, sequenced in a study of blood T cell repertoires in COVID-19. Produced via immunoSEQ multiplex PCR; TCRdb's table is partial and in-frame only. Of about 230,000 clones listed, roughly 83% are singletons. Source material: peripheral blood. All receptors derive from a man in his forties with acute or convalescent COVID-19.

The chain joins TRBV10-3 to TRBJ2-3, with D possibly being TRBD2 (5 bases). The germline V gene has CDR1 ENHRY and CDR2 SYGVKD. The CDR3 has 13 amino acids. V was cut by 6 bases and J by 6 bases, with 13 bases left in between. In nucleotides, the CDR3 is TGTGCCATCAGAGGACTTTTAGCTGATACGCAGTATTTT. As protein: CAIRGLLADTQYF.

This rearrangement joins TRBV29-1 to TRBJ2-1, with 7 bases matching TRBD2. CDR1 is SQVTM and CDR2 is ANQGSEA in the germline V gene. The CDR3 loop spans 15 amino acids. Trimming removed 4 bases from V and 5 bases from J; junction bases left unmatched: 11. The CDR3 protein is CSVGFVRRENNEQFF. CDR3 nucleotide sequence: TGCAGCGTTGGCTTTGTTCGGCGGGAGAACAATGAGCAGTTCTTC.

J is TRBJ2-1 and V is TRBV18, with 9 bases lining up with TRBD1. The V and J ends lost 4 bases and 6 bases, in that order; junction bases with no gene match: 4. There are 14 residues in the CDR3. Germline loops: CDR1 KGHSH, CDR2 LQKENI. CDR3 region: CASSRRTGVNEQFF. CDR3 DNA sequence: TGTGCCAGCTCACGGCGGACAGGGGTCAATGAGCAGTTCTTC.

This clone was detected only once. The chain uses TRBV27 and TRBJ2-1; 7 bases line up with TRBD1. The V and J ends lost 8 bases and 1 base, in that order; junction bases with no gene match: 5. There are 14 residues in the CDR3. The germline V gene has CDR1 MNHEY and CDR2 SMNVEV (reference sequence). The CDR3 nucleotides are TGTGCCAGCGGAGACAGGGAATCCTACAATGAGCAGTTCTTC. It yields the protein CASGDRESYNEQFF.

This rearrangement joins TRBV7-9 to TRBJ2-1; 10 positions agree with TRBD2. Trimming removed 0 bases from V and 4 bases from J; junction bases left unmatched: 3. CDR3 length equals 16 residues. From germline, CDR1 is SEHNR and CDR2 FQNEAQ (reference sequence). The CDR3 DNA reads TGTGCCAGCAGCTTAGCCTGGACTAGCGGTTACAATGAGCAGTTCTTC. It encodes CASSLAWTSGYNEQFF. Drawing the rest from reference TRBV7-9 and TRBJ2-1, the complete variable domain is DTGVSQNPRHKITKRGQNVTFRCDPISEHNRLYWYRQTLGQGPEFLTYFQNEAQLEKSRLLSDRFSAERPKGSFSTLEIQRTEQGDSAMYLCASSLAWTSGYNEQFFGPGTRLTVL.

The chain recombines TRBV12-3 or TRBV12-4 with TRBJ1-2; no definite D call. Trimming pared 0 bases from V and 8 bases from J, leaving 10 bases between. This CDR3 region has 13 residues. CDR3 in amino acids: CASSLARGNGYTF. CDR3 bases: TGTGCCAGCAGTTTAGCGAGAGGGAACGGCTACACCTTC.

The chain couples TRBV7-2 to TRBJ2-1, with 9 bases matching TRBD2. The CDR3 spans 16 residues. Germline CDR1 reads SGHTA; CDR2 reads FQGNSA. The J segment lost 6 bases and the V segment lost 2 bases, leaving 8 bases of the junction unmatched. CDR3 DNA sequence: TGTGCCAGCAGCTTACGGGGGAGCGGGAGGTCCAATGAGCAGTTCTTC. This gives the protein CASSLRGSGRSNEQFF.

V is TRBV11-2 and J is TRBJ2-2; D gene ambiguous. The CDR3 spans 15 residues. V lost 2 bases to trimming and J lost 4 bases, with 11 bases between them. The germline gives CDR1 SGHAT, CDR2 FQNNGV. The CDR3 region is CASSLWSTSTGELFF. DNA for the CDR3: TGTGCCAGCAGCTTATGGAGTACGAGCACCGGGGAGCTGTTTTTT.

The chain employs TRBV7-2 and TRBJ1-1; D is ambiguous. CDR3 length equals 13 residues. V dropped 1 base and J dropped 7 bases, with 10 bases sitting between them. Per the germline V gene, CDR1 is SGHTA and CDR2 is FQGNSA. CDR3 coding DNA: TGTGCCAGCAGCTTAGGAAGAGAATATGAAGCTTTCTTT. Translating gives CASSLGREYEAFF.

The rearrangement joins TRBV5-1 to TRBJ2-3; D is possibly TRBD1 (6 bases). Germline CDR1 and CDR2: SGHRS and YFSETQ. The CDR3 covers 16 residues. Trimming cost V 4 bases and J 5 bases, with 20 bases left between them. The CDR3 region has the DNA TGCGCCAGCAGCCCTACCCCAAGGGGGATGGTAGATACGCAGTATTTT. It is translated as CASSPTPRGMVDTQYF.

V usage is TRBV7-9 and J usage is TRBJ2-1; D ambiguous. CDR3 length: 17 residues. CDR1 is SEHNR, CDR2 FQNEAQ, per germline (reference sequence). V dropped 5 bases and J dropped 0 bases, with 17 bases sitting between them. CDR3 in amino acids: CASSLTRLSSSYNEQFF. The DNA of the CDR3 is TGTGCCAGCAGCCTTACCCGTCTATCAAGCTCCTACAATGAGCAGTTCTTC.

The rearrangement uses TRBV7-3 and TRBJ2-3; 7 positions match TRBD1. Germline V gene sequence: CDR1 SGHTA, CDR2 FQGTGA. The CDR3 totals 13 residues. V gave up 4 bases and J gave up 5 bases; unmatched junction bases: 3. In nucleotides, the CDR3 is TGTGCCAGCAGCTCACAGGGGCGAGATACGCAGTATTTT. Amino acid sequence: CASSSQGRDTQYF.

V is TRBV5-8 and J is TRBJ2-6, with D unclear. CDR1 and CDR2 (germline): SGHTS, YDEGEE. The CDR3 totals 15 residues. V shed 1 base and J shed 4 bases, with 9 bases lying between them. The CDR3 loop is CASSLWQAGANVLTF. CDR3 DNA: TGTGCCAGCAGCTTGTGGCAGGCGGGGGCCAACGTCCTGACTTTC.

V is TRBV6-6 and J is TRBJ2-7; the D gene is possibly TRBD2 (5 bases). The CDR3 has 16 residues. Germline CDR1 and CDR2: MNHNY and SVGAGI (reference sequence). V was pared by 2 bases and J by 4 bases, with 18 bases between. CDR3 amino acids: CASSYLASLPIYEQYF. CDR3 in DNA: TGTGCCAGCAGTTACCTGGCTAGCTTACCTATATACGAGCAGTACTTC.

CDR3 bases: TGTGCCAGCAGCAGCGGGAGGAAGAGCACAGATACGCAGTATTTT. Its translation is CASSSGRKSTDTQYF. The gene calls are TRBV5-5 and TRBJ2-3; TRBD2 aligns across 9 bases. This CDR3 comprises 15 residues. V gave up 4 bases and J gave up 0 bases; unmatched junction bases: 3. The germline V gene encodes CDR1 SGHKS and CDR2 YYEKEE (reference sequence).

V usage is TRBV11-2 and J usage is TRBJ2-3; possibly TRBD2 for D (6 bases). Trimming took 5 bases from V and 3 from J, leaving 18 bases between them. The CDR3 has 16 residues. Germline V lookup: CDR1 SGHAT, CDR2 FQNNGV. The DNA of the CDR3 is TGTGCCAGCAGCGAAAGTCCGCTAGCGCGAACAGATACGCAGTATTTT. It translates to CASSESPLARTDTQYF.

V usage is TRBV7-2 and J usage is TRBJ1-2; D possibly corresponds to TRBD1 (6 bases). The germline V gene has CDR1 SGHTA and CDR2 FQGNSA. V shed 5 bases and J shed 4 bases, with 20 bases lying between them. This CDR3 region has 16 residues. DNA of the CDR3: TGTGCCAGCAGCCCGGGAAGCGGACAGACGTCCTATGGCTACACCTTC. Its translation is CASSPGSGQTSYGYTF.

V gene TRBV6-4 combines with J gene TRBJ1-1, with D maybe TRBD1 (5 bases). Germline CDR1 reads MRHNA; CDR2 reads SNTAGT. The CDR3 totals 15 residues. V lost 0 bases, J lost 5 bases, and 13 bases lay in between. CDR3 DNA: TGTGCCAGCAGTGACTCGGGGGGATTGGGGACTGAAGCTTTCTTT. Protein: CASSDSGGLGTEAFF.

Ten or more counts support this clone. This chain uses TRBV27 with TRBJ2-1; 7 bases line up with TRBD1. The CDR3 contains 15 residues. Per germline, CDR1 MNHEY and CDR2 SMNVEV (reference sequence). V dropped 4 bases and J dropped 9; count of bases not matched to a gene: 12. In nucleotides, the CDR3 is TGTGCCAGCAGTTCAAACCTCGACAGGGTCCGTGAGCAGTTCTTC. This encodes CASSSNLDRVREQFF.

The chain employs TRBV3-1 (or the pseudogene TRBV3-2) and TRBJ2-4; 9 bases fit TRBD1. Germline CDR1 is LGHDT and CDR2 is YNNKEL (reference sequence). The CDR3 runs to 15 residues. J gave up 7 bases and V 3 bases, and 7 bases lay outside the gene matches. CDR3 loop: CASSHPQGARNIQYF. The CDR3 DNA sequence: TGTGCCAGCAGCCACCCACAGGGGGCCCGCAACATTCAGTACTTC.

This clone was found once. The genes are TRBV9 and TRBJ2-3, with no clear D. Germline CDR1 and CDR2: SGDLS and YYNGEE. The CDR3 covers 13 residues. Trimming removed 2 bases at V and 2 bases at J, with 6 bases between. The CDR3 DNA sequence: TGTGCCAGCAGCGTTGTAGACACAGATACGCAGTATTTT. Translating gives CASSVVDTDTQYF. The whole variable domain, filled in from reference TRBV9 and TRBJ2-3, reads DSGVTQTPKHLITATGQRVTLRCSPRSGDLSVYWYQQSLDQGLQFLIQYYNGEERAKGNILERFSAQQFPDLHSELNLSSLELGDSALYFCASSVVDTDTQYFGPGTRLTVL.

The V call is TRBV21-1, the J call TRBJ1-2; TRBD1, the table's D call, lacks a check against the DNA. TRBV21-1 is a recognized pseudogene. The CDR3 length is 19 residues. In DNA, the CDR3 is TGTGCCAGCACCCGAGTAAGAACAGGGAGCCCCGGAAGGATGAGTGGCTACACCTTC. It translates to CASTRVRTGSPGRMSGYTF.

This clone was seen a single time. The V gene is TRBV5-1, the J gene TRBJ1-2, with 10 bases aligning to TRBD1. Trimming cost V 4 bases and J 7 bases; bases outside gene matches: 10. Germline V gene data show CDR1 as SGHRS and CDR2 as YFSETQ. The CDR3 is made up of 15 amino acids. CDR3 loop: CASSPRQGATAGYTF. The CDR3 DNA reads TGCGCCAGCAGCCCTCGACAGGGGGCGACGGCTGGCTACACCTTC.

The chain has TRBV6-5 and TRBJ1-5; TRBD1 matches 7 bases. Trimming took 5 bases from V and 4 from J; bases not matched to a gene: 8. Germline lookup yields CDR1 MNHEY and CDR2 SVGAGI. The CDR3 is 15 residues long. The chain's CDR3 is CASSLDRDENQPQHF. The CDR3 nucleotides are TGTGCCAGCAGTCTCGACAGGGACGAAAATCAGCCCCAGCATTTT.

The gene calls are TRBV5-8 and TRBJ1-1, with D uncertain. Between the trimmed V and J ends, which lost 2 bases and 2 bases, there was a span of 13 bases. There are 15 residues in the CDR3. The germline gives CDR1 SGHTS, CDR2 YDEGEE. CDR3 region: CASSLTDMTNTEAFF. The CDR3 DNA is TGTGCCAGCAGCTTAACCGATATGACAAACACTGAAGCTTTCTTT. The whole variable domain, filled in from reference TRBV5-8 and TRBJ1-1, reads EAGVTQSPTHLIKTRGQQATLRCSPISGHTSVYWYQQALGLGLQFLLWYDEGEERNRGNFPPRFSGRQFPNYSSELNVNALELEDSALYLCASSLTDMTNTEAFFGQGTRLTVV.

This clone was seen a single time. The rearrangement uses TRBV19 and TRBJ1-2; perhaps TRBD1 as D (5 bases). Germline CDR1 reads LNHDA; CDR2 reads SQIVND (reference sequence). This CDR3 region has 16 residues. Trimming took 6 bases from V and 8 from J, leaving 25 bases between them. Here the CDR3 reads CASRPPGLSPVTGYTF. The CDR3 region has the DNA TGTGCCAGTAGACCACCGGGACTTTCTCCGGTGACCGGCTACACCTTC.

This chain links TRBV7-9 with TRBJ2-7, with D possibly TRBD1 on 5 matching bases. Trimming cost V 2 bases and J 2 bases, with 13 bases left between them. The germline V gene encodes CDR1 SEHNR and CDR2 FQNEAQ (reference sequence). The CDR3 loop spans 15 amino acids. CDR3: CASSLHGQGPYEQYF. CDR3 DNA sequence: TGTGCCAGCAGCTTACACGGGCAGGGCCCCTACGAGCAGTACTTC.

The chain recombines TRBV27 with TRBJ1-5, with a weak D call TRBD1 (6 bases). The CDR3 is 14 residues long. CDR1 and CDR2 from the germline V gene are MNHEY and SMNVEV (reference sequence). With 2 bases removed from V and 7 bases from J, the gap between germline ends came to 12 bases. CDR3 amino acids: CASSLVQGKQPQHF. CDR3 bases: TGTGCCAGCAGTTTAGTTCAGGGGAAGCAGCCCCAGCATTTT.

This chain links TRBV2 with TRBJ1-6, with D possibly being TRBD1 (5 bases). V lost 6 bases to trimming and J lost 9 bases, with 15 bases between them. The CDR3 covers 14 residues. CDR1 and CDR2 from the germline V gene are SNHLY and FYNNEI. The CDR3 sequence is CASSGGLGVSPLHF. CDR3 sequence (DNA): TGTGCCAGCAGCGGAGGGTTAGGGGTTTCACCCCTCCACTTT.

The chain joins TRBV6-5 to TRBJ1-2; TRBD1 matches at 11 bases. There are 14 residues in the CDR3. V was pared by 6 bases and J by 8 bases, with 8 bases of the junction left unmatched. Germline CDR1 is MNHEY and CDR2 is SVGAGI. The DNA of the CDR3 is TGTGCCAGCAGCCCCGGGACAGGGGGTAGGGGCTACACCTTC. It is translated as CASSPGTGGRGYTF.